The 2 T cell receptor beta chains given below trace back to one sample, sequenced in a study of blood T cells in healthy people across ages. A second PCR of 7 to 11 cycles used a sample-barcoded 5' primer and a J-beta primer mix. TCRdb re-derived calls from the 5' RACE reads in MiXCR, one entry per CDR3 protein. This table holds roughly 1,800,000 distinct CDR3 sequences, around half found once. The sequencing input was blood. All receptors come from a woman in her thirties or forties in good health.

This clonotype was counted a few times. The chain couples TRBV7-2 to TRBJ2-3; 10 bases line up with TRBD2. This CDR3 contains 17 residues. From germline, CDR1 is SGHTA and CDR2 FQGNSA. J was trimmed by 3 bases and V by 1 base; bases with no gene match: 7. DNA for the CDR3: TGTGCCAGCAGCTTAGAGGGGACTAGCGCGGAAACAGATACGCAGTATTTT. Its protein is CASSLEGTSAETDTQYF.

The chain recombines TRBV20-1 with TRBJ1-2, with D perhaps TRBD1 (6 bases). Between the trimmed V and J ends, which lost 6 bases and 4 bases, there was a span of 12 bases. The length of the CDR3 is 12 residues. CDR1 and CDR2 (germline): DFQATT, SNEGSKA (reference sequence). The CDR3 spells CSARAGAYGYTF. CDR3 bases: TGCAGTGCCCGGGCGGGGGCCTATGGCTACACCTTC.